The 5 T cell receptor beta chains reported below all come from one sample, sequenced in a study of tumor-infiltrating lymphocytes in localized non-small cell lung cancer. Measured with immunoSEQ multiplex PCR; TCRdb has only the in-frame clones, and not every one. Of around 16,000 clones in the sample, less than 55% were seen once. Sequencing used lung tumor tissue. The receptors originated from a human donor with non-small cell lung cancer.

This clone was found a few times. The chain joins TRBV5-6 to TRBJ1-4, with D perhaps TRBD1 (5 bases). V lost 1 base, J lost 8 bases, and 9 bases lay in between. The germline V gene encodes CDR1 SGHDT and CDR2 YYEEEE. The CDR3 is 13 residues long. CDR3 in amino acids: CASSLKGTEKLFF. The CDR3 bases are TGTGCCAGCAGCTTGAAAGGGACGGAAAAACTGTTTTTT.

V usage is TRBV28 and J usage is TRBJ2-5, with D uncertain. The germline V gene has CDR1 MDHEN and CDR2 SYDVKM. This CDR3 contains 12 residues. Between the trimmed V and J ends, which lost 4 bases and 5 bases, there was a span of 8 bases. The CDR3 region has the DNA TGTGCCAGCAGTTGGGCAGTGGAGACCCAGTACTTC. Its protein product is CASSWAVETQYF.

This clone was recorded many times. The V and J genes are TRBV27 and TRBJ1-1; 8 nucleotides match TRBD1. Germline-derived CDR1 and CDR2 are MNHEY and SMNVEV (reference sequence). There are 12 residues in the CDR3. The trim removed 2 bases at V and 10 bases at J, leaving 3 bases unmatched. CDR3 coding DNA: TGTGCCAGCAGTTTAAGACAGGGGCGAGCTTTCTTT. It specifies CASSLRQGRAFF.

Ten or more counts support this clone. The V and J genes are TRBV6-4 and TRBJ2-3, with 8 bases matching TRBD2. The CDR3 is 15 residues long. Germline V gives CDR1 MRHNA, CDR2 SNTAGT. After removal of 0 bases from V and 1 base from J, the junction contained 0 bases not matched to a gene. The CDR3 reads CASSDSSGGTDTQYF. The CDR3 bases are TGTGCCAGCAGTGACTCTAGCGGGGGCACAGATACGCAGTATTTT.

This chain connects TRBV14 to TRBJ2-7; 7 bases line up with TRBD1. The CDR3 is 15 residues long. With V trimmed by 2 bases and J by 2 bases, 6 bases remained unmatched. The germline gives CDR1 SGHDN, CDR2 FVKESK. CDR3 loop: CASSQNTGTAYEQYF. CDR3 nucleotide sequence: TGTGCCAGCAGCCAAAACACCGGGACAGCCTACGAGCAGTACTTC.